This TCR beta chain was captured in a study of blood T cell repertoires in COVID-19. Study-level background: Material from acute and convalescent COVID-19 was sourced from the United States, Italy and Spain. PBMCs, B-cell-depleted T cells, or T cells were the source of the cDNA or gDNA that made up the material.

Original processing notes: Reference gene primer amplification gave nucleated cell count estimates. Using immunoSEQ multiplex PCR, the repertoire was profiled, and TCRdb retains in-frame clones only, with some absent. V, J and clone size are taken as reported in that table, and D and trimming were inferred from the DNA itself. Counted here are 200,000 to 250,000 clones, less than 90% occurring once; the ten biggest clones make up roughly 4.6%. V shed 1 base and J shed 7 bases, with 13 bases lying between them. Germline CDR1 and CDR2: SEHNR and FQNEAQ (reference sequence). The CDR3 sequence is 14 residues long.

This chain joins TRBV7-9 and TRBJ1-1, with D unresolved. Sequencing was carried out using peripheral blood. This clonotype was sampled from a woman aged 55-69 years who had recovered from COVID-19. CDR3 nucleotide sequence: TGTGCCAGCAGCTTAGAGGTGGGCAGCCGTGAAGCTTTCTTT. This sequence encodes CASSLEVGSREAFF. The full variable domain, rest sourced from reference TRBV7-9 and TRBJ1-1, is DTGVSQNPRHKITKRGQNVTFRCDPISEHNRLYWYRQTLGQGPEFLTYFQNEAQLEKSRLLSDRFSAERPKGSFSTLEIQRTEQGDSAMYLCASSLEVGSREAFFGQGTRLTVV.